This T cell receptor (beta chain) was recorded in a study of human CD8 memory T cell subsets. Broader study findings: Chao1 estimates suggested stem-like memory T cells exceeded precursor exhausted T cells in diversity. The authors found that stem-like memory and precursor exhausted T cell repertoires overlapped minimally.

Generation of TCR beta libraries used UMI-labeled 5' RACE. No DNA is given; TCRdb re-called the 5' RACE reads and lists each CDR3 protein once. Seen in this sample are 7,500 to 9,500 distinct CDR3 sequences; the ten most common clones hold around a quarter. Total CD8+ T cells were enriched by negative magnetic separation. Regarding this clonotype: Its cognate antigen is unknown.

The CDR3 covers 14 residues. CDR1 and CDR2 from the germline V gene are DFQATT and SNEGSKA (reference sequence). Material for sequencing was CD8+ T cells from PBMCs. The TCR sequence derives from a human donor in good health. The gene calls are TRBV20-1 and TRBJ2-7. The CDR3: CSARPGTRSYEQYF.